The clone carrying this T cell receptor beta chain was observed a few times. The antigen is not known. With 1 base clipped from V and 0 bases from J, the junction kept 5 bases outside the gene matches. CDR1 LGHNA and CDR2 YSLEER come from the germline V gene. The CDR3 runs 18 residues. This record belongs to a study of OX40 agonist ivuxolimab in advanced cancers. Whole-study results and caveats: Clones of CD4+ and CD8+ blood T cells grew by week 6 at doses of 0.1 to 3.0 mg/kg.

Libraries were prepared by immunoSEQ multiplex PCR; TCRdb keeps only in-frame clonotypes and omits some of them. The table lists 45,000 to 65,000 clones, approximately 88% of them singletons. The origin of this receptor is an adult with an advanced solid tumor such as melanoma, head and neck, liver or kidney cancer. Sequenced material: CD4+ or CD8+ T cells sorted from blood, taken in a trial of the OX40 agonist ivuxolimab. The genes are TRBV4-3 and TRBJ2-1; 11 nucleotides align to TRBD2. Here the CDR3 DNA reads TGCGCCAGCAGCCAAGGGACTAGCGGGTTAAGCTCCTACAATGAGCAGTTCTTC. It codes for CASSQGTSGLSSYNEQFF.